This is a list of T cell receptor beta chains from one sample in a study of shared clonotypes between healthy human individuals. Sequenced by immunoSEQ multiplex PCR; TCRdb stores in-frame clones only, minus some. The repertoire holds around 580,000 clones, with 95% to 98% as singletons. Sequencing was performed on naive CD8+ T cells sorted from blood. Source of these receptors: a young man in good health. The CDR3 runs from the conserved cysteine through the conserved F or W. The D gene is left open where the match is weak. Clone size is not always given. Where it is, it says once, few, many or a class for expanded clones.

D gene: TRBD2; V gene: TRBV6-5; clone size: NA; J gene: TRBJ2-1; CDR3 protein: CASSRTSGGNNEQFF; CDR3 DNA: TGTGCCAGCAGTAGGACTAGCGGGGGCAACAATGAGCAGTTCTTC
D gene: NA; V gene: TRBV7-9; clone size: NA; J gene: TRBJ2-1; CDR3 protein: CASRLSEDEQFF; CDR3 DNA: TGTGCCAGCAGGCTAAGCGAGGATGAGCAGTTCTTC
D gene: NA; V gene: TRBV6-6; clone size: once; J gene: TRBJ1-2; CDR3 protein: CASSFDSRYGYTF; CDR3 DNA: TGTGCCAGCAGTTTTGATAGTCGCTATGGCTACACCTTC
D gene: NA; V gene: TRBV7-9; clone size: NA; J gene: TRBJ2-5; CDR3 protein: CASRTGYTETQYF; CDR3 DNA: TGTGCCAGCAGAACAGGGTATACAGAGACCCAGTACTTC
D gene: NA; V gene: TRBV2; clone size: NA; J gene: TRBJ2-5; CDR3 protein: CASSELQSSVQETQYF; CDR3 DNA: TGTGCCAGCAGTGAACTACAATCTAGCGTTCAAGAGACCCAGTACTTC
D gene: NA; V gene: TRBV6-5; clone size: NA; J gene: TRBJ1-3; CDR3 protein: CATQGSGNTIYF; CDR3 DNA: TGTGCCACACAGGGATCTGGAAACACCATATATTTT
D gene: NA; V gene: TRBV29-1; clone size: NA; J gene: TRBJ1-1; CDR3 protein: CSVGGENTEAFF; CDR3 DNA: TGCAGCGTGGGGGGGGAGAACACTGAAGCTTTCTTT
D gene: NA; V gene: TRBV10-3; clone size: NA; J gene: TRBJ1-2; CDR3 protein: CAISDYQSRNYGYTF; CDR3 DNA: TGTGCCATCAGTGACTATCAGAGTCGGAACTATGGCTACACCTTC
D gene: NA; V gene: TRBV4-3; clone size: NA; J gene: TRBJ1-5; CDR3 protein: CASSLGINLNQPQHF; CDR3 DNA: TGCGCCAGCAGCCTTGGGATAAACTTGAATCAGCCCCAGCATTTT
D gene: TRBD2; V gene: TRBV5-4; clone size: NA; J gene: TRBJ2-3; CDR3 protein: CASSFGTSAKDTQYF; CDR3 DNA: TGTGCCAGCAGCTTTGGGACTAGCGCAAAAGATACGCAGTATTTT
D gene: NA; V gene: TRBV27; clone size: NA; J gene: TRBJ2-1; CDR3 protein: CASSFGTDNEQFF; CDR3 DNA: TGTGCCAGCAGTTTCGGGACTGACAATGAGCAGTTCTTC